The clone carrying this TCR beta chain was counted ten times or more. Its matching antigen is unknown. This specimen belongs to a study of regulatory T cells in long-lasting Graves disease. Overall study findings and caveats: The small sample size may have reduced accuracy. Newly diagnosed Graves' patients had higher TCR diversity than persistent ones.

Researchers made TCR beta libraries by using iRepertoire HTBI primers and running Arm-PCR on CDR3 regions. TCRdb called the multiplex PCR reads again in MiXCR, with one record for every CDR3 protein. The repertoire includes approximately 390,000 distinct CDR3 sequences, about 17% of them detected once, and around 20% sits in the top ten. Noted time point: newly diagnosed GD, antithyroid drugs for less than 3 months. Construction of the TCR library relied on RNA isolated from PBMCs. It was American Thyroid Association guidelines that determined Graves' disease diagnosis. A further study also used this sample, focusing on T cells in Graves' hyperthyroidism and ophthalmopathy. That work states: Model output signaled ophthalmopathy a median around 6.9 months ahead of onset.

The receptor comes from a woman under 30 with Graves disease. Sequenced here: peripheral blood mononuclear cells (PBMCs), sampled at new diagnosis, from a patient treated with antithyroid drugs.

Written as DNA, the CDR3 is TGTGCCAGCAGCGGAAGCGGCGCCGGGGAGCTGTTTTTT. It yields the protein CASSGSGAGELFF. The chain couples TRBV11-2 to TRBJ2-2, with a possible D match to TRBD2 (5 bases). The CDR3 sequence is 13 residues long. Germline V gene lookup returns CDR1 SGHAT and CDR2 FQNNGV. Trimming removed 5 bases at V and 6 bases at J, with 10 bases between.